The 18 T cell receptor beta chains in this list originate from one sample, sequenced in a study of beta chain features in type 1 diabetes. Reverse transcription of all isolated RNA meant that expressed TCRB transcripts were sequenced. TCRdb's copy holds only in-frame clones and misses some; the assay was immunoSEQ multiplex PCR. The sample includes around 300,000 clones, roughly 8% of them seen just once. Sequenced input: central memory CD4+ T cells from blood. These receptors were collected from a young woman in good health.

This clone was counted ten times or more. The chain recombines TRBV6-5 with TRBJ2-7; D unclear. Germline CDR1 MNHEY, CDR2 SVGAGI. Trimming shortened V by 4 bases and J by 3 bases, and 10 bases separated the two germline ends. This CDR3 is 13 amino acids long. The CDR3 reads CASSSHQIYEQYF. For the CDR3, the DNA is TGTGCCAGCAGTTCTCACCAGATCTACGAGCAGTACTTC.

The CDR3 nucleotides read TGTGCCAGCAGCTTAGGTCTTGCGGGAGTGGGCACAGATACGCAGTATTTT. Translating it yields CASSLGLAGVGTDTQYF. V usage is TRBV7-9 and J usage is TRBJ2-3; the match to TRBD2 covers 7 bases. The CDR3 has 17 residues. J lost 1 base, V lost 1 base, and 8 bases had no gene match. Germline V gives CDR1 SEHNR, CDR2 FQNEAQ (reference sequence). Using reference TRBV7-9 and TRBJ2-3 for the parts outside the CDR3, the full variable domain is DTGVSQNPRHKITKRGQNVTFRCDPISEHNRLYWYRQTLGQGPEFLTYFQNEAQLEKSRLLSDRFSAERPKGSFSTLEIQRTEQGDSAMYLCASSLGLAGVGTDTQYFGPGTRLTVL.

The V gene is TRBV6-5, the J gene TRBJ1-2; a weak D match, TRBD1 (6 bases). Looked up from germline, CDR1 is MNHEY and CDR2 is SVGAGI. Deletions cut 6 bases from V and 4 bases from J, with 12 bases between. CDR3 size: 13 residues. The DNA for the CDR3 is TGTGCCAGCAGACCCGGACAGTTCTATGGCTACACCTTC. Encoded protein: CASRPGQFYGYTF.

The table lists this clone with a few counts. This rearrangement joins TRBV5-4 to TRBJ2-5, with 9 bases matching TRBD2. V gave up 4 bases and J gave up 5 bases; unmatched junction bases: 9. Germline loops: CDR1 SGHNT, CDR2 YYREEE (reference sequence). The CDR3 loop spans 15 amino acids. CDR3 nucleotide sequence: TGTGCCAGCAGCCAAGGACTAGCGATTAGGGAGACCCAGTACTTC. It codes for CASSQGLAIRETQYF.

About this clone: Its ends do not fully match the called genes, so a read error is possible. The CDR3 sequence: CASSPSTGYEQYF. CDR3 nucleotide sequence: TGTGCTAGCAGCCCCTCGACAGGCTACGAGCAGTACTTC. This sequence joins TRBV7-7 and TRBJ2-7; D possibly corresponds to TRBD1 (6 bases). Per germline, CDR1 SSHAT and CDR2 FNYEAQ (reference sequence). The CDR3 length is 13 residues.

This clone showed up just a few times. The chain combines TRBV27 with TRBJ1-2; 8 bases match TRBD1. J was trimmed by 7 bases and V by 6 bases; bases with no gene match: 10. The CDR3 loop spans 14 amino acids. Germline loops: CDR1 MNHEY, CDR2 SMNVEV (reference sequence). DNA of the CDR3: TGTGCCAGCAGCTCCGACAGGGGACGGGGTGGCTACACCTTC. It translates to CASSSDRGRGGYTF.

The chain employs TRBV5-4 and TRBJ1-1, with TRBD1 matching over 11 bases. The germline CDR1 and CDR2 sequences are SGHNT and YYREEE (reference sequence). This CDR3 contains 18 residues. J lost 5 bases, V lost 0 bases, and 12 bases had no gene match. The CDR3 loop is CASSLEAIGTGGGTEAFF. The CDR3 DNA sequence: TGTGCCAGCAGCTTGGAGGCGATCGGGACAGGGGGAGGAACTGAAGCTTTCTTT.

This clone was recorded at least ten times. CDR3: CASSLTVSNEKLFF. The CDR3 DNA reads as TGTGCCAGCAGCCTGACAGTTAGTAATGAAAAACTGTTTTTT. V and J are TRBV7-2 and TRBJ1-4; D might be TRBD1 (5 bases). V lost 5 bases to trimming and J lost 4 bases, with 11 bases between them. This CDR3 has 14 amino acids. Germline V CDR1 and CDR2: SGHTA, FQGNSA.

This clone was seen a few times. The chain carries TRBV4-1 and TRBJ1-2, with no clear D. Germline V gene lookup returns CDR1 MGHRA and CDR2 YSYEKL. Trimming pared 1 base from V and 0 bases from J, leaving 9 bases between. The CDR3 contains 15 residues. Here the CDR3 reads CASSQVLGANYGYTF. The CDR3 nucleotides are TGCGCCAGCAGCCAAGTACTGGGAGCTAACTATGGCTACACCTTC.

The rearrangement joins TRBV7-9 to TRBJ2-3, with D unclear. The V end was cut by 4 bases, the J end by 3 bases, with 5 bases between. This CDR3 spans 12 amino acids. Germline lookup yields CDR1 SEHNR and CDR2 FQNEAQ (reference sequence). The CDR3 loop is CASSYSTDTQYF. CDR3 bases: TGTGCCAGCAGCTACTCGACAGATACGCAGTATTTT.

There are a few counts of this clone. Additional DNA sequences in this sample encode the identical CDR3. The CDR3 sequence: CASSFGGETQYF. For the CDR3, the DNA is TGTGCCAGCAGCTTTGGGGGAGAGACCCAGTACTTC. This chain connects TRBV7-2 to TRBJ2-5; D assignment may be TRBD1 or TRBD2 (5 bases each). Per germline, CDR1 SGHTA and CDR2 FQGNSA. The CDR3 sequence is 12 residues long. Trimming took off 3 bases at V and 4 bases at J, with 6 bases between the two ends.

There are many counts of this clone. The CDR3 sequence: CASSVAPTSGYNEQFF. CDR3 in DNA: TGTGCCAGCAGCGTAGCCCCGACTAGCGGATACAATGAGCAGTTCTTC. V usage is TRBV9 and J usage is TRBJ2-1; 9 bases map to TRBD2. This CDR3 has 16 residues. Germline CDR1 reads SGDLS; CDR2 reads YYNGEE. The trim removed 0 bases at V and 4 bases at J, leaving 5 bases unmatched.

This clone has just a few counts. This chain joins TRBV6-6 and TRBJ2-6; D perhaps matches TRBD1 (5 bases). The length of the CDR3 is 16 residues. Trimming took 6 bases from V and 0 from J, leaving 12 bases between them. CDR1 is MNHNY and CDR2 is SVGAGI in the germline V gene (reference sequence). CDR3 coding DNA: TGTGCCAGCAGAGGGGCTACAGCCTCTGGGGCCAACGTCCTGACTTTC. Amino acid sequence: CASRGATASGANVLTF.

This clone was observed a handful of times. The rearrangement uses TRBV5-1 and TRBJ2-2; D gene uncertain. This CDR3 comprises 12 residues. In germline, CDR1 is SGHRS, CDR2 YFSETQ. The V gene lost 5 bases and the J gene lost 3 bases, with 5 bases spanning the gap. CDR3 in amino acids: CASREYTGELFF. The CDR3 DNA reads TGCGCCAGCAGGGAGTACACCGGGGAGCTGTTTTTT. The entire variable domain, with the rest obtained from reference TRBV5-1 and TRBJ2-2, is as follows: KAGVTQTPRYLIKTRGQQVTLSCSPISGHRSVSWYQQTPGQGLQFLFEYFSETQRNKGNFPGRFSGRQFSNSRSEMNVSTLELGDSALYLCASREYTGELFFGEGSRLTVL.

The chain recombines TRBV9 with TRBJ2-1; 14 bases match TRBD2. Germline V gives CDR1 SGDLS, CDR2 YYNGEE. Germline trimming cut 4 bases from V and 9 bases from J; bases unmatched to any gene: 9. The CDR3 totals 16 residues. In nucleotides, the CDR3 is TGTGCCAGCAGCCCATCGGGACTAGCGGGGGCTGTTGAGCAGTTCTTC. Protein: CASSPSGLAGAVEQFF.

This clone was counted at least ten times. This rearrangement joins TRBV28 to TRBJ1-4; D remains ambiguous. CDR1 and CDR2 (germline): MDHEN, SYDVKM. The CDR3 is made up of 18 amino acids. Between the trimmed V and J ends, which lost 2 bases and 0 bases, there was a span of 16 bases. The CDR3 protein is CASSLGFHPATTNEKLFF. The CDR3 DNA follows: TGTGCCAGCAGTTTAGGTTTCCACCCTGCCACAACTAATGAAAAACTGTTTTTT.

This clone was recorded a few times. The chain has TRBV7-7 and TRBJ2-5; D possibly uses TRBD1 or TRBD2 (6 bases each). This CDR3 comprises 14 residues. V lost 1 base and J 4 bases, leaving 10 bases between the germline ends. In germline, CDR1 is SSHAT, CDR2 FNYEAQ (reference sequence). In nucleotides, the CDR3 is TGTGCCAGCAGCTTAGGGGGGGCTAGAGAGACCCAGTACTTC. Translation: CASSLGGARETQYF. Full variable domain (remainder filled in from reference TRBV7-7 and TRBJ2-5): GAGVSQSPRYKVTKRGQDVTLRCDPISSHATLYWYQQALGQGPEFLTYFNYEAQPDKSGLPSDRFSAERPEGSISTLTIQRTEQRDSAMYRCASSLGGARETQYFGPGTRLLVL.

This clone is labeled medium-sized. V gene TRBV14 combines with J gene TRBJ2-1; 9 positions agree with TRBD1. This CDR3 has 16 residues. Germline CDR1 and CDR2: SGHDN and FVKESK. Losses at the gene ends were 3 bases for V and 5 bases for J; bases not matched to a gene: 8. CDR3 DNA: TGTGCCAGCAGCCACTGGGGACAGGGAACGGACAATGAGCAGTTCTTC. Translated, it gives CASSHWGQGTDNEQFF.